The 24 T cell receptor beta chains below were found in one sample sequenced in a study of blood T cell repertoires in COVID-19. Some clones are missing from TCRdb's copy, which holds only in-frame ones; the method was immunoSEQ multiplex PCR. Altogether 200,000 to 250,000 clones are present, 86% being singletons, with the ten largest covering 9% to 15%. Sequencing was performed on peripheral blood. These receptors were collected from a man aged 80 or over with acute or convalescent COVID-19.

The gene calls are TRBV27 and TRBJ2-2, with 9 bases matching TRBD2. The germline V gene has CDR1 MNHEY and CDR2 SMNVEV (reference sequence). The J segment lost 7 bases and the V segment lost 5 bases, leaving 14 bases of the junction unmatched. The CDR3 length is 17 residues. The CDR3 nucleotides read TGTGCCAGCAGTCCCACCAGGCGGGGGGGCCGGAACGGGGAGCTGTTTTTT. Its translation is CASSPTRRGGRNGELFF.

The chain carries TRBV28 and TRBJ1-4; TRBD1 is a possible D gene (6 bases). From germline, CDR1 is MDHEN and CDR2 SYDVKM. Trimming pared 4 bases from V and 0 bases from J, leaving 12 bases between. This CDR3 region has 16 residues. CDR3 in amino acids: CASSSGQLTTNEKLFF. Here the CDR3 DNA reads TGTGCCAGCAGTTCAGGACAGCTTACAACTAATGAAAAACTGTTTTTT.

This chain links TRBV6-5 with TRBJ1-2; D gene unclear. Germline CDR1 reads MNHEY; CDR2 reads SVGAGI. The length of the CDR3 is 13 residues. Deletions cut 9 bases from V and 0 bases from J, with 11 bases between. The CDR3 protein is CASTPRANYGYTF. CDR3 in DNA: TGTGCCAGTACACCTAGAGCTAACTATGGCTACACCTTC.

Turning to this clone: Other DNA sequences in the same sample also yield this CDR3. The chain carries TRBV6-5 and TRBJ1-5; D is unresolved. Germline CDR1 is MNHEY and CDR2 is SVGAGI. This CDR3 is 13 amino acids long. V was pared by 2 bases and J by 7 bases, with 9 bases between. As DNA, the CDR3 is TGTGCCAGCAGTTACCTCAGCGGGCAGCCCCAGCATTTT. This translates into CASSYLSGQPQHF.

The chain couples TRBV28 to TRBJ1-2; D not resolved. The CDR3 extends over 15 amino acids. With 2 bases removed from V and 5 bases from J, the gap between germline ends came to 15 bases. The V gene's germline CDR1 is MDHEN and CDR2 SYDVKM. The CDR3 nucleotides are TGTGCCAGCAGTTTACTGGCAGGACTGGTTTATGGCTACACCTTC. Its translation is CASSLLAGLVYGYTF.

With regard to this clone: Other DNA sequences from this sample encode an identical CDR3 as well. This chain joins TRBV3-1 (or the pseudogene TRBV3-2) and TRBJ1-6; no clear D gene. The CDR3 contains 13 residues. Trimming stripped 1 base from V and 7 bases from J, with 5 bases between. Looked up from germline, CDR1 is LGHDT and CDR2 is YNNKEL (reference sequence). CDR3 loop: CASSQAGNSPLHF. The CDR3 region has the DNA TGTGCCAGCAGCCAAGCGGGGAATTCACCCCTCCACTTT.

V usage is TRBV5-6 and J usage is TRBJ2-1; 11 bases match TRBD2. The trim removed 2 bases at V and 3 bases at J, leaving 7 bases unmatched. The germline V gene has CDR1 SGHDT and CDR2 YYEEEE. The CDR3 spans 17 residues. The CDR3 nucleotides read TGTGCCAGCAGCTTAAGGGGACTAGCGGAACTCTACAATGAGCAGTTCTTC. This codes for CASSLRGLAELYNEQFF. The entire variable domain, with the rest obtained from reference TRBV5-6 and TRBJ2-1, is as follows: DAGVTQSPTHLIKTRGQQVTLRCSPKSGHDTVSWYQQALGQGPQFIFQYYEEEERQRGNFPDRFSGHQFPNYSSELNVNALLLGDSALYLCASSLRGLAELYNEQFFGPGTRLTVL.

V usage is TRBV19 and J usage is TRBJ2-7, with 7 positions matching TRBD2. Germline values: CDR1 LNHDA, CDR2 SQIVND (reference sequence). The CDR3 extends over 13 amino acids. The trim removed 5 bases at V and 3 bases at J, leaving 4 bases unmatched. This CDR3 reads CASSLGEGYEQYF. CDR3 DNA sequence: TGTGCCAGTAGTTTAGGGGAGGGCTACGAGCAGTACTTC.

CDR3 protein: CASSTGTSGSVTDTQYF. CDR3 coding DNA: TGCGCCAGCAGCACAGGGACTAGCGGGAGCGTTACAGATACGCAGTATTTT. V and J are TRBV5-1 and TRBJ2-3; 14 bases are shared with TRBD2. Germline V gives CDR1 SGHRS, CDR2 YFSETQ. The CDR3 extends over 17 amino acids. V dropped 4 bases and J dropped 3; count of bases not matched to a gene: 7. Supplemented by reference TRBV5-1 and TRBJ2-3, the full variable domain reads KAGVTQTPRYLIKTRGQQVTLSCSPISGHRSVSWYQQTPGQGLQFLFEYFSETQRNKGNFPGRFSGRQFSNSRSEMNVSTLELGDSALYLCASSTGTSGSVTDTQYFGPGTRLTVL.

The V gene is TRBV28, the J gene TRBJ1-2, with TRBD1 matching over 9 bases. The CDR3 spans 14 residues. The trim removed 5 bases at V and 4 bases at J, leaving 5 bases unmatched. Germline values: CDR1 MDHEN, CDR2 SYDVKM. The CDR3 coding sequence is TGTGCCAGCAGTAACAACAGGGGGCCCTATGGCTACACCTTC. Protein sequence: CASSNNRGPYGYTF.

The V and J genes are TRBV6-6 and TRBJ1-3; D is perhaps TRBD1 (6 bases). CDR1 is MNHNY and CDR2 is SVGAGI in the germline V gene (reference sequence). The CDR3 sequence is 15 residues long. Trimming left V 6 bases short and J 4 bases short, with 16 bases between. The CDR3 here is CASRSGQSEGNTIYF. CDR3 sequence (DNA): TGTGCCAGCAGGTCCGGACAGAGCGAAGGAAACACCATATATTTT.

This chain uses TRBV7-9 with TRBJ2-3; the D gene is possibly TRBD2 (5 bases). The length of the CDR3 is 14 residues. The germline gives CDR1 SEHNR, CDR2 FQNEAQ (reference sequence). V was pared by 0 bases and J by 3 bases, with 7 bases between. The CDR3 loop reads CASSLASGTDTQYF. In DNA form, the CDR3 reads TGTGCCAGCAGCTTAGCGTCGGGAACAGATACGCAGTATTTT.

This chain joins TRBV5-1 and TRBJ2-5; 7 nucleotides agree with TRBD1. This CDR3 is built from 14 residues. V dropped 8 bases and J dropped 3; count of bases not matched to a gene: 10. In germline, CDR1 is SGHRS, CDR2 YFSETQ. The CDR3 bases are TGCGCCAGGAATTCCGGGACAGTTAAAGAGACCCAGTACTTC. It codes for CARNSGTVKETQYF.

To note about this clone: The germline gene is not matched at one end of the junction; a read error may be the cause. The chain's CDR3 is CASNLLTGYGYTF. In DNA form, the CDR3 reads TGTGCCAGCAATTTACTTACAGGCTATGGCTACACCTTC. This chain connects TRBV28 to TRBJ1-2; TRBD1 might be the D (5 bases). Germline CDR1 and CDR2: MDHEN and SYDVKM. This CDR3 contains 13 residues.

CDR3 in DNA: TGTGCCAGCAGTTCGCACCAAGGGACAGGGGGATCGTACAATGAGCAGTTCTTC. Its protein is CASSSHQGTGGSYNEQFF. The rearrangement joins TRBV6-2 or TRBV6-3 to TRBJ2-1; 11 nucleotides match TRBD1. The CDR3 length is 18 residues. From germline, CDR1 is MNHEY and CDR2 SVGEGT. V was clipped by 4 bases and J by 4 bases; unmatched bases: 12.

V gene TRBV11-2 combines with J gene TRBJ2-3; TRBD2 aligns across 13 bases. The CDR3 loop spans 17 amino acids. Trimming cost V 3 bases and J 0 bases; bases outside gene matches: 3. Germline V lookup: CDR1 SGHAT, CDR2 FQNNGV. The CDR3 nucleotides are TGTGCCAGCAGCTTGACTAGCGGGGGGCCTAGCACAGATACGCAGTATTTT. Translating gives CASSLTSGGPSTDTQYF.

This chain's CDR3 is CASSPPGLAAHEQFF. DNA of the CDR3: TGCGCCAGCAGTCCTCCGGGACTAGCGGCCCATGAGCAGTTCTTC. The chain employs TRBV4-1 and TRBJ2-1, with 11 bases that match TRBD2. The V and J ends lost 6 bases and 8 bases, in that order; junction bases with no gene match: 9. The CDR3 spans 15 residues. Germline V gene sequence: CDR1 MGHRA, CDR2 YSYEKL.

The chain joins TRBV7-2 to TRBJ2-1, with D maybe TRBD2 (7 bases). Trimming pared 5 bases from V and 8 bases from J, leaving 19 bases between. This CDR3 region has 15 residues. From germline, CDR1 is SGHTA and CDR2 FQGNSA. Written as DNA, the CDR3 is TGTGCCAGCAGCCTGGGGGGGCCCAGGGGCGATGAGCAGTTCTTC. This gives the protein CASSLGGPRGDEQFF.

The rearrangement uses TRBV15 and TRBJ1-5; D is perhaps TRBD1 (5 bases). The V gene lost 5 bases and the J gene lost 0 bases, with 14 bases spanning the gap. The length of the CDR3 is 16 residues. Germline CDR1 is LNHNV and CDR2 is YYDKDF (reference sequence). The CDR3 sequence: CATSGGTGGSNQPQHF. CDR3 coding DNA: TGTGCCACCAGCGGGGGGACGGGGGGTAGCAATCAGCCCCAGCATTTT.

J is TRBJ2-5 and V is TRBV5-8; D is unresolved. This CDR3 contains 14 residues. Germline-derived CDR1 and CDR2 are SGHTS and YDEGEE. Trimming stripped 0 bases from V and 5 bases from J, with 11 bases between. The CDR3 nucleotides read TGTGCCAGCAGCTTGGACTTACCCGGGGAGACCCAGTACTTC. Protein sequence: CASSLDLPGETQYF.

This rearrangement joins TRBV9 to TRBJ2-3; TRBD1 aligns across 8 bases. This CDR3 is built from 16 residues. CDR1 is SGDLS, CDR2 YYNGEE, per germline. The ends lost 0 bases at V and 3 bases at J; junction bases unmatched: 6. The CDR3: CASSVDPGQGTDTQYF. The CDR3 DNA is TGTGCCAGCAGCGTAGATCCTGGACAGGGAACAGATACGCAGTATTTT.

The rearrangement joins TRBV19 to TRBJ1-6; D is possibly TRBD1 (5 bases). Germline V gene lookup returns CDR1 LNHDA and CDR2 SQIVND (reference sequence). V was shortened by 6 bases and J by 7 bases, with 19 bases between the two germline ends. The CDR3 sequence is 16 residues long. The CDR3 loop is CASSMSSGSWNSPLHF. In DNA form, the CDR3 reads TGTGCCAGTAGCATGTCCTCAGGGTCATGGAATTCACCCCTCCACTTT.

J is TRBJ1-5 and V is TRBV6-5; D gene ambiguous. In germline, CDR1 is MNHEY, CDR2 SVGAGI. Trimming cost V 6 bases and J 7 bases, with 16 bases left between them. This CDR3 has 14 amino acids. CDR3 sequence reads: CASSEGGFGQPQHF. CDR3 nucleotide sequence: TGTGCCAGCAGCGAGGGTGGGTTCGGACAGCCCCAGCATTTT.

The genes are TRBV7-2 and TRBJ1-6; 8 bases map to TRBD1. The trim removed 3 bases at V and 4 bases at J, leaving 2 bases unmatched. Germline V gives CDR1 SGHTA, CDR2 FQGNSA. The CDR3 has 15 amino acids. The DNA for the CDR3 is TGTGCCAGCAGCTTCGGACAGGGTTATAATTCACCCCTCCACTTT. Its translation is CASSFGQGYNSPLHF.